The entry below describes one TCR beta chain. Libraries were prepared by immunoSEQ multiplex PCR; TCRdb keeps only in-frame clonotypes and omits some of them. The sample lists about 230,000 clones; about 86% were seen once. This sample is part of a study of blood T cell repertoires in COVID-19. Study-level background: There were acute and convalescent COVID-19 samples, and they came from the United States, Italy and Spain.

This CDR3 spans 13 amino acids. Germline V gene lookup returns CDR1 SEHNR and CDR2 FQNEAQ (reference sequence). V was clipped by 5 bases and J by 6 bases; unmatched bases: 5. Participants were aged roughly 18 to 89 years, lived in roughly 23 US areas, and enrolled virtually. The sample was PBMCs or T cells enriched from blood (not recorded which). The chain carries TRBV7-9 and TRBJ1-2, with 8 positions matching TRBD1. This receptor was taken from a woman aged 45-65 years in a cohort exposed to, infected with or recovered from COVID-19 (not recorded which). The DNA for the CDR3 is TGTGCCAGCAGCCCGACAGGGGCTGATGGCTACACCTTC. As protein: CASSPTGADGYTF.